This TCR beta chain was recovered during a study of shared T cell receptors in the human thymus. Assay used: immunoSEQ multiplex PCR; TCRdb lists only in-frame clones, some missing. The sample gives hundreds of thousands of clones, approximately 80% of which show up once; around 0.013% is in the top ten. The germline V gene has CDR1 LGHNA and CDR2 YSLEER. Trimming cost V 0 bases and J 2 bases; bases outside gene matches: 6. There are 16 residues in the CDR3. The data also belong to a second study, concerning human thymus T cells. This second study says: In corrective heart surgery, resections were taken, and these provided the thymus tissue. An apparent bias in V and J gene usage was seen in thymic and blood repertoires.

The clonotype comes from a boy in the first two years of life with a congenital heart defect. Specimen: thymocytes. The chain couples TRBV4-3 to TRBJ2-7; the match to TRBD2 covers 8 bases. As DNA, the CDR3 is TGCGCCAGCAGCCAAGATACGGCGGGAGGCCCCTACGAGCAGTACTTC. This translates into CASSQDTAGGPYEQYF.